The 3 T cell receptor beta chains presented below share a single source sample, sequenced in a study of molecular identifiers for immune sequencing clone quantification. Via MiXCR, TCRdb re-called the PCR reads, giving one row per CDR3 protein. The sample consists of about 640,000 distinct CDR3 sequences, just under 20% of them appearing once. Specimen: naive CD8+ T cells from blood, with Jurkat cell RNA spiked in. Regarding subset: FACS-sorted CD8+CD4-CCR7+CD45RA+ naive T cells. The receptors were sampled from a human donor in good health. Some libraries in this study had Jurkat cell RNA spiked in.

On this clonotype: A read error may be the cause here, since a much bigger clone is one base away. The V call is TRBV4-1, the J call TRBJ2-3; maybe TRBD1 (6 bases). The CDR3 length is 15 residues. Germline CDR1 reads MGHRA; CDR2 reads YSYEKL. The CDR3 sequence: CASSQLMGAGDAQYF. For the CDR3, the DNA is TGCGCCAGCAGCCAACTTATGGGGGCCGGAGATGCGCAGTATTTT.

The chain uses TRBV30 and TRBJ2-2, with a possible D match to TRBD2 (7 bases). From germline, CDR1 is GTSNPN and CDR2 SVGIG (reference sequence). CDR3 length: 15 residues. Trimming took off 0 bases at V and 4 bases at J, with 12 bases between the two ends. CDR3 sequence reads: CAWSVGGGFTGELFF. The DNA of the CDR3 is TGTGCCTGGAGTGTGGGGGGGGGCTTCACCGGGGAGCTGTTTTTT.

This clonotype was counted at least ten times. The chain recombines TRBV20-1 with TRBJ2-7; 12 positions match TRBD2. This CDR3 contains 16 residues. Germline V gene sequence: CDR1 DFQATT, CDR2 SNEGSKA (reference sequence). Trimming cost V 0 bases and J 0 bases; bases outside gene matches: 3. The CDR3 protein is CSARDLTSGSSYEQYF. CDR3 coding DNA: TGCAGTGCTAGAGACTTGACTAGCGGGAGCTCCTACGAGCAGTACTTC.